The present T cell receptor (beta chain) was sequenced within a study of cytomegalovirus exposure and HLA in healthy donors. Study-level points and caveats: Segments of the TCR beta V type were, in most cases, productive about 87% or about 30% of the time in an earlier analysis. Reports indicate that TCR beta sequences accurately predicted the HLA-A and HLA-B alleles of most subjects. Later analysis suggested most CMV-associated TCR beta chains were HLA-restricted.

A note on this clone: Its antigen is unidentified.

PCR primers comprised 60 Vbeta and 13 Jbeta primers. Using immunoSEQ multiplex PCR, the repertoire was profiled, and TCRdb retains in-frame clones only, with some absent. The sample yields tens of thousands of clones, of which the top ten take up approximately 2.7%. The source of this sequence is a man aged 40-49 years in good health and CMV-seronegative. The sample comprised PBMCs.

CDR3 coding DNA: TGCGCCAGCAGCCATTCGACAGTAGCTAATTCACCCCTCCACTTT. Translation gives CASSHSTVANSPLHF. The rearrangement joins TRBV4-1 to TRBJ1-6; D is perhaps TRBD1 (5 bases). This CDR3 region has 15 residues. V shed 3 bases and J shed 6 bases, with 12 bases lying between them. The V gene's germline CDR1 is MGHRA and CDR2 YSYEKL.